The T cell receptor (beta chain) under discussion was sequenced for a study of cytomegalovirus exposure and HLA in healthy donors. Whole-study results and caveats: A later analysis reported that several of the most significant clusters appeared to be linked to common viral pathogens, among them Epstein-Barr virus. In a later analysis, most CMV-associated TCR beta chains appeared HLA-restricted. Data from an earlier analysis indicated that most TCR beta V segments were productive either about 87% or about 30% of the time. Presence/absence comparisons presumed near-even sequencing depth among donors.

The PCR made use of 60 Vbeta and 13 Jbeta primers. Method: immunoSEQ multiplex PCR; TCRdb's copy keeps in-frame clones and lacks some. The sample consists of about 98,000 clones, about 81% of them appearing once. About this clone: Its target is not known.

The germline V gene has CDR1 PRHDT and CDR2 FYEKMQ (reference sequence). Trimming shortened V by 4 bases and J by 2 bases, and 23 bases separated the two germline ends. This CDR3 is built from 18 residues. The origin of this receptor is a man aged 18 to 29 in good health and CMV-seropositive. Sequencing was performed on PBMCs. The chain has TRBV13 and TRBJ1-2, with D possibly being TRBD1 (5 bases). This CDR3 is CASSSGVVSLTANYGYTF. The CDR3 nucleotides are TGTGCCAGCAGCTCGGGAGTTGTAAGTTTGACAGCCAACTATGGCTACACCTTC.